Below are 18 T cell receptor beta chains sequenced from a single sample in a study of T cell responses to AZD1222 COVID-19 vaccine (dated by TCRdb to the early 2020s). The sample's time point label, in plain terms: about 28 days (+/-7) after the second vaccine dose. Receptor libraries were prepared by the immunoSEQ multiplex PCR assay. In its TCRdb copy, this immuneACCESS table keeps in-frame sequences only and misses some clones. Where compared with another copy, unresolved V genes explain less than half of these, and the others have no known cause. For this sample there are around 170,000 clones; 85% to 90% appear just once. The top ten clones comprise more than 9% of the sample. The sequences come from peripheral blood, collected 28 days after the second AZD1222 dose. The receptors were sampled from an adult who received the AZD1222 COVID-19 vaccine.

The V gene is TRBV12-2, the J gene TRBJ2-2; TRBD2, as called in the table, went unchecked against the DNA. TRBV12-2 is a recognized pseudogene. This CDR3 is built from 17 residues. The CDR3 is CASRLELSGGATGELFF. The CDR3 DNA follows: TGTGCAAGTCGCTTAGAGTTAAGCGGGGGGGCCACCGGGGAGCTGTTTTTT.

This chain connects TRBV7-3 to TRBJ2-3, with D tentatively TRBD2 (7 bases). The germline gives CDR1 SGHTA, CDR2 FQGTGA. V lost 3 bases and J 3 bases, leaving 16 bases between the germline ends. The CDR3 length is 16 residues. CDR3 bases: TGTGCCAGCAGCTTGGGGCGAGGGGGGGAGACAGATACGCAGTATTTT. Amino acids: CASSLGRGGETDTQYF.

As DNA, the CDR3 is TGTGCCAGCAGTTTGGGAGGGGGGCATGGCTACACCTTC. Translation: CASSLGGGHGYTF. The rearrangement uses TRBV28 and TRBJ1-2; TRBD1 is a possible D gene (6 bases). Trimming pared 3 bases from V and 6 bases from J, leaving 11 bases between. The germline V gene has CDR1 MDHEN and CDR2 SYDVKM. The CDR3 has 13 amino acids.

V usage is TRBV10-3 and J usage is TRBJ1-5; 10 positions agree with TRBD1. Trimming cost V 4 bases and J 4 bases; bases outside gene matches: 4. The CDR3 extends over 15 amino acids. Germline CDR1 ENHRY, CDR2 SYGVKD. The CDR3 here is CAISAGTGANQPQHF. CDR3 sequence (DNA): TGTGCCATCAGTGCAGGGACAGGGGCTAATCAGCCCCAGCATTTT.

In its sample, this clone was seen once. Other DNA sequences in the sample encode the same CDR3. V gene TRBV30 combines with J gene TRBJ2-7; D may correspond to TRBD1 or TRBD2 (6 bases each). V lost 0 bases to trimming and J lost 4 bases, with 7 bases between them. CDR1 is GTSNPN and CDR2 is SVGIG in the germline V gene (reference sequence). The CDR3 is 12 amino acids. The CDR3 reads CAWSVGGYEQYF. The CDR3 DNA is TGTGCCTGGAGTGTAGGGGGGTACGAGCAGTACTTC.

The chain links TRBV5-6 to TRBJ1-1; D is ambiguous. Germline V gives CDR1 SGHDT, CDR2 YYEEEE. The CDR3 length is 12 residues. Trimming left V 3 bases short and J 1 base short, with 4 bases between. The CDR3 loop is CASSSPNTEAFF. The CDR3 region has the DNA TGTGCCAGCAGCTCCCCGAACACTGAAGCTTTCTTT.

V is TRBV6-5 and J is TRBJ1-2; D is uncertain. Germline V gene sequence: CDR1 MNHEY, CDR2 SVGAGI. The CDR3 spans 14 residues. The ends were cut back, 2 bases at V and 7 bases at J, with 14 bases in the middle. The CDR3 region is CASSYRGRISGYTF. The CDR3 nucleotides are TGTGCCAGCAGTTACCGTGGTAGGATCAGTGGCTACACCTTC.

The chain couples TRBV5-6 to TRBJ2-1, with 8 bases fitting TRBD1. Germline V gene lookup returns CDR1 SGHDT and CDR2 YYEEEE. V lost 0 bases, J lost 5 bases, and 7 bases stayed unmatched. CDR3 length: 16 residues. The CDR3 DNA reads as TGTGCCAGCAGCTTGGCCCCCAGGGGGCTTAACAATGAGCAGTTCTTC. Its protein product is CASSLAPRGLNNEQFF.

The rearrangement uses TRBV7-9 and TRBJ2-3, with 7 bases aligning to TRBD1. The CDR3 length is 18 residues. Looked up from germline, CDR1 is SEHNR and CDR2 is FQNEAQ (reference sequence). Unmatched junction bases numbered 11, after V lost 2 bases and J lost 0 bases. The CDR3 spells CASSLLWGGTASTDTQYF. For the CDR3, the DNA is TGTGCCAGCAGCTTACTTTGGGGTGGGACAGCTAGCACAGATACGCAGTATTTT.

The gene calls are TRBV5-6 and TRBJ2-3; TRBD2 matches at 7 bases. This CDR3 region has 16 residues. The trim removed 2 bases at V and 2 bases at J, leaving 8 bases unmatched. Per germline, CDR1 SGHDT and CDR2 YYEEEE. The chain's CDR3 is CASSFERGQTTDTQYF. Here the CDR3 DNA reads TGTGCCAGCAGCTTCGAGCGGGGCCAAACCACAGATACGCAGTATTTT.

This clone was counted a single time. This chain's CDR3 is CASRDSGTDTQYF. DNA for the CDR3: TGTGCCAGCCGGGACTCTGGCACAGATACGCAGTATTTT. The chain is built from TRBV11-2 and TRBJ2-3, with a weak D call TRBD2 (6 bases). The germline V and J ends were trimmed by 8 bases and 1 base, with 10 bases remaining between them. The germline V gene has CDR1 SGHAT and CDR2 FQNNGV. CDR3 length: 13 amino acids.

CDR3 region: CASSLVGGASNQPQHF. The CDR3 DNA reads as TGTGCCAGCAGCTTGGTTGGGGGTGCGAGCAATCAGCCCCAGCATTTT. The genes are TRBV7-2 and TRBJ1-5; D is possibly TRBD1 (5 bases). The CDR3 spans 16 residues. Trimming took off 3 bases at V and 1 base at J, with 13 bases between the two ends. Per germline, CDR1 SGHTA and CDR2 FQGNSA.

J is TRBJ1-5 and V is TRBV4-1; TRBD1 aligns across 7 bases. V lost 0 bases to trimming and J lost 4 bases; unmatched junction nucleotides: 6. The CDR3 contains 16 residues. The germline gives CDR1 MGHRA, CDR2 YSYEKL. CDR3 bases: TGCGCCAGCAGCCAAGAGGGGACCAGGGGGAATCAGCCCCAGCATTTT. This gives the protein CASSQEGTRGNQPQHF.

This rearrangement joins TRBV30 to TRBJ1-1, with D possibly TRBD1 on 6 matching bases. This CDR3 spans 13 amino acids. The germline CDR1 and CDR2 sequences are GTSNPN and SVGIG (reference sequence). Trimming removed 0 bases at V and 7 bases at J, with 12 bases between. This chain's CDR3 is CAWSVGGAHEAFF. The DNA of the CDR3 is TGTGCCTGGAGTGTAGGGGGGGCACATGAAGCTTTCTTT.

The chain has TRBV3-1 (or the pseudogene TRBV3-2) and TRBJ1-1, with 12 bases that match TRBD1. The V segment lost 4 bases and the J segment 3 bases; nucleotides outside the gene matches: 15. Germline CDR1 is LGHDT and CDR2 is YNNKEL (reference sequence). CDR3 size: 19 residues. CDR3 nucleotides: TGTGCCAGCAGCCCGAGATCGGCCGGGACAGGGGGCGAGGACACTGAAGCTTTCTTT. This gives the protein CASSPRSAGTGGEDTEAFF.

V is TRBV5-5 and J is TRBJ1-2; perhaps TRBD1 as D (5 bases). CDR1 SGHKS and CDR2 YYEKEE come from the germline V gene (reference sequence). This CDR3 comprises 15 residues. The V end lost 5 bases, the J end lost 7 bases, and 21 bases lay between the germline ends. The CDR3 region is CASRPPGLGWVGYTF. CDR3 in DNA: TGTGCCAGCAGACCGCCGGGGCTGGGATGGGTTGGCTACACCTTC.

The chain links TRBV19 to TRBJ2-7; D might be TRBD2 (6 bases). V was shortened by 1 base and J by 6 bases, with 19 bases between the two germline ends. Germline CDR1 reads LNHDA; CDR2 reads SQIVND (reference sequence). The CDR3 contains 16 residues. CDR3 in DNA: TGTGCCAGTAGTATAGGACTAGGAGGACCAGACGGCGAGCAGTACTTC. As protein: CASSIGLGGPDGEQYF.

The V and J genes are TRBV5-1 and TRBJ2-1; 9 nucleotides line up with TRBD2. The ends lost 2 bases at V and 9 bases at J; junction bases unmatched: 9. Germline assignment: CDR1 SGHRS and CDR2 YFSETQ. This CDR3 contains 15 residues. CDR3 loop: CASSFSGTSLFEQFF. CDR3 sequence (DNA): TGCGCCAGCAGCTTCTCCGGGACTAGCCTTTTTGAGCAGTTCTTC.